This T cell receptor (beta chain) came from a study of beta chain features in type 1 diabetes. The CDR3 has 14 amino acids. V gave up 4 bases and J gave up 2 bases; unmatched junction bases: 2. CDR1 and CDR2 (germline): SGHTA, FQGNSA. Study-wide results and limits: The study found moderately but significantly shorter TCRB CDR3s in all four CD4+ subsets of Type 1 diabetes patients. Fewer insertions but more deletions were seen at VDJ junctions in type 1 diabetes patients. With patients and controls alike, PCR might favor shorter templates to an equal degree.

The sequenced template was cDNA made from the entire isolated RNA. Profiled with immunoSEQ multiplex PCR; TCRdb holds only in-frame clones, not every one. This sample has fewer than 300,000 clones, with 11% found just once. This clone has only a few counts. No antigen is known for it. The V and J genes are TRBV7-2 and TRBJ1-1; TRBD1 agrees at 9 bases. The receptor was derived from a man under 40 with type 1 diabetes. The source material was naive CD4+ T cells from blood. CDR3: CASSWTGANTEAFF. The CDR3 DNA is TGTGCCAGCAGCTGGACAGGGGCCAACACTGAAGCTTTCTTT.